This TCR beta chain was profiled in a study of vaccination effects on CD4 cells after COVID-19 (dated by TCRdb to between 2022 and 2023). For the wider study: Participants received two doses of either the BNT162b2 or the mRNA-1273 mRNA SARS-CoV-2 vaccine. A total of 10 COVID-19 convalescent patients and a few SARS-CoV-2-naive healthy vaccine recipients were included in the full study. SARS-CoV-2 spike-specific CD4+ TCR repertoires were compared before and after mRNA vaccination in COVID-19 convalescent patients and in infection-naive vaccine recipients. The Oncomine TCR Beta short-read assay on an Illumina iSeq 100 was used to sequence cultures from other donors in the study. What the work shows at the level of the full study, not this receptor alone: Both infection-induced and vaccine-induced clones contracted markedly at late post-vaccination timepoints, which is consistent with waning T cell responses. Only a small number of convalescent patients were included, and no early post-infection timepoints were available, which limited the study. In healthy vaccine recipients, vaccine-induced clones were almost all SARS-CoV-2 mono-reactive, with only 1 of 255 being cross-reactive with common cold coronaviruses.

The ViraFEST assay stimulated PBMC with viral peptide pools and then used TCR sequencing to identify antigen-specific CD4+ T cell clonotypes by expansion. After more than 9 days of culture, CD4+ T cells were isolated with the EasySep CD4+ T cell isolation kit. Healthy vaccine recipients had no prior SARS-CoV-2 infection, confirmed by negative nucleocapsid antibodies before and after vaccination. Around 2 million PBMC per well were cultured in IMDM with 5% human AB serum, roughly 11 IU/ml IL-2 and gentamicin, plus 10 ug/ml peptides. Half of the culture medium was replaced with fresh IL-2-containing medium on days 3 and 7. Each peptide stimulation condition was cultured in triplicate wells unless otherwise noted. Using Ficoll-Paque Plus gradient centrifugation, PBMC were separated from whole blood and then either used fresh or cryopreserved at -140C. Overlapping peptide pools spanned the spike proteins of SARS-CoV-2 and the common cold coronaviruses HCoV-NL63, HCoV-OC43 and HCoV-229E. Genomic DNA was extracted from cultured CD4+ T cells with the QIAamp micro DNA kit.

About this clone: Its recognized antigen is unknown. The input lacks base qualities; no much larger clone sits a single base away.

Library method: the immunoSEQ multiplex PCR assay. DNA from the cultured and isolated CD4+ T cells underwent TCR beta CDR3 sequencing. The authors' analysis ran thus. Non-productive TCR sequences were removed, reads were trimmed to the CDR3 region, and CDR3s of at least 7 amino acids were retained. Antigen-specific clonotypes were identified with the MANAFEST web app by comparing expansion in peptide wells against reference cultures. To count as positive, a clone had to show expansion at FDR<0.05 compared with the reference and with all other wells, an odds ratio above 5, and a frequency above 0.1% in two replicate wells. Clonotypes significantly expanded in SARS-CoV-2 spike wells and in at least one common cold coronavirus spike condition were defined as cross-reactive. Levenshtein distance calculated with the stringdist R package was used to assess CDR3 similarity, and unrooted trees were constructed with ape in R 3.6.1. Not all clones reach the TCRdb copy of this immuneACCESS table, which keeps in-frame sequences only. Checked studies attribute under half of the gap to unresolved V genes and leave the rest unexplained. The V and J calls and clone size are taken from that table; D and trimming were inferred from the DNA. This sample lists tens of thousands of clones; around 81% were detected once. The ten largest clonotypes hold about 2.4% of the sample.

This receptor was taken from a human donor who received a COVID-19 vaccine. Sample: CD4+ T cells from PBMCs cultured with HCoV-229E spike peptides, taken before COVID-19 vaccination. Taken with the paper, the label for cell subset or site translates to: HCoV-229E spike overlapping peptide pool stimulation.

The CDR3 is CASSSPVSGMNTGELFF. The nucleotides read TGTGCCAGCAGCTCGCCTGTATCAGGGATGAACACCGGGGAGCTGTTTTTT. The chain uses TRBV5-6 and TRBJ2-2; TRBD1 could be the D gene, as 5 bases match. A distance of 16 bases separates the germline ends of V and J, which lose 3 bases and 1 base respectively. The CDR3 starts with the cysteine, ends with the phenylalanine, and has 17 residues. Solely the CDR3 DNA is kept, with 51 bases framed from the first base. CDR1 and CDR2 are read off the germline V gene as SGHDT and YYEEEE.